The 10 T cell receptor beta chains listed next were all sequenced from one sample in a study of cytomegalovirus exposure and HLA in healthy donors. PCR amplification relied on 60 Vbeta primers (plus 13 Jbeta primers). Method: immunoSEQ multiplex PCR; TCRdb's copy keeps in-frame clones and lacks some. Seen here are around 120,000 clones, about 80% observed once, and the top ten hold around 4.9%. Sequencing was performed on PBMCs. The receptors stem from a man aged 50 to 60 in good health and CMV-seropositive.

This clone was counted once. The chain carries TRBV7-2 and TRBJ1-1; D gene ambiguous. V was cut by 2 bases and J by 0 bases, with 7 bases left in between. This CDR3 has 14 residues. Germline assignment: CDR1 SGHTA and CDR2 FQGNSA. The CDR3 loop reads CASSLFSVNTEAFF. CDR3 nucleotide sequence: TGTGCCAGCAGCTTATTTTCTGTGAACACTGAAGCTTTCTTT.

There are a few counts of this clone. The rearrangement joins TRBV6-6 to TRBJ1-1; D may be TRBD1 (5 bases). V was pared by 2 bases and J by 6 bases, with 13 bases between. The CDR3 contains 14 residues. CDR1 and CDR2 from the germline V gene are MNHNY and SVGAGI (reference sequence). DNA for the CDR3: TGTGCCAGCAGTTACCAGACAGTTAAGGCTGAAGCTTTCTTT. As protein: CASSYQTVKAEAFF.

This chain uses TRBV7-9 with TRBJ1-2; TRBD1 agrees at 7 bases. Germline V lookup: CDR1 SEHNR, CDR2 FQNEAQ (reference sequence). The CDR3 covers 15 residues. The trim removed 2 bases at V and 3 bases at J, leaving 6 bases unmatched. CDR3 sequence reads: CASSLWLDRDYGYTF. The CDR3 nucleotides are TGTGCCAGCAGCTTATGGTTAGACAGGGACTATGGCTACACCTTC. The full variable domain, rest sourced from reference TRBV7-9 and TRBJ1-2, is DTGVSQNPRHKITKRGQNVTFRCDPISEHNRLYWYRQTLGQGPEFLTYFQNEAQLEKSRLLSDRFSAERPKGSFSTLEIQRTEQGDSAMYLCASSLWLDRDYGYTFGSGTRLTVV.

The J gene is TRBJ2-7, the V gene TRBV18, with TRBD1 matching over 8 bases. Per the germline V gene, CDR1 is KGHSH and CDR2 is LQKENI. The J segment lost 6 bases and the V segment lost 4 bases, leaving 8 bases of the junction unmatched. The CDR3 is 14 residues long. The CDR3 coding sequence is TGTGCCAGCTCACTAAGCAGGGGGCTTTTCGAGCAGTACTTC. It codes for CASSLSRGLFEQYF.

The rearrangement joins TRBV2 to TRBJ2-6; D is possibly TRBD2 (5 bases). CDR1 SNHLY and CDR2 FYNNEI come from the germline V gene. The CDR3 has 15 amino acids. Trimming cost V 8 bases and J 0 bases, with 11 bases left between them. This CDR3 is CASSSGISGANVLTF. The CDR3 DNA reads TGTGCCAGCTCATCCGGGATCTCTGGGGCCAACGTCCTGACTTTC.

This clone appeared a few times. The junction does not match germline at one end; this may be a read error. The chain has TRBV5-4 and TRBJ1-4; D may be TRBD1 (6 bases). CDR3 length equals 14 residues. Per germline, CDR1 SGHNT and CDR2 YYREEE (reference sequence). CDR3 bases: TGTGCCAGCAGTTTGGGACAAGATGGGGAAAAACTGTTTTTT. Its protein is CASSLGQDGEKLFF.

This chain links TRBV30 with TRBJ1-2, with TRBD1 as a possible D gene (5 bases). Germline-derived CDR1 and CDR2 are GTSNPN and SVGIG (reference sequence). Trimming removed 3 bases from V and 5 bases from J, with 19 bases in between. The CDR3 consists of 15 residues. CDR3 loop: CAWRAQGKASYGYTF. The CDR3 bases are TGTGCCTGGAGGGCCCAGGGAAAGGCTAGTTATGGCTACACCTTC. The complete variable domain, with remaining parts taken from reference TRBV30 and TRBJ1-2, reads SQTIHQWPATLVQPVGSPLSLECTVEGTSNPNLYWYRQAAGRGLQLLFYSVGIGQISSEVPQNLSASRPQDRQFILSSKKLLLSDSGFYLCAWRAQGKASYGYTFGSGTRLTVV.

The chain has TRBV19 and TRBJ1-5; D is possibly TRBD1 (6 bases). Germline-derived CDR1 and CDR2 are LNHDA and SQIVND (reference sequence). Trimming cost V 8 bases and J 1 base, with 18 bases left between them. This CDR3 spans 16 amino acids. CDR3: CASADRPGRSNQPQHF. The CDR3 bases are TGTGCCAGTGCTGACAGGCCAGGTAGAAGCAATCAGCCCCAGCATTTT. The variable domain in full, with the rest retrieved from reference TRBV19 and TRBJ1-5, is DGGITQSPKYLFRKEGQNVTLSCEQNLNHDAMYWYRQDPGQGLRLIYYSQIVNDFQKGDIAEGYSVSREKKESFPLTVTSAQKNPTAFYLCASADRPGRSNQPQHFGDGTRLSIL.

The CDR3 spells CASSSLDREGEQYF. The DNA for the CDR3 is TGTGCCAGCTCCTCCTTGGACAGGGAGGGCGAGCAGTACTTC. The genes are TRBV18 and TRBJ2-7, with D possibly matching TRBD1 (8 bases). V gave up 6 bases and J gave up 6 bases, with 18 bases separating them. Germline CDR1 KGHSH, CDR2 LQKENI. There are 14 residues in the CDR3.

The CDR3 reads CASRYESSTDTQYF. DNA for the CDR3: TGTGCCAGTCGCTACGAAAGTAGCACAGATACGCAGTATTTT. The V call is TRBV6-5, the J call TRBJ2-3; D is ambiguous. Germline V gives CDR1 MNHEY, CDR2 SVGAGI. The CDR3 length is 14 residues. V gave up 9 bases and J gave up 0 bases, with 13 bases separating them.